Sequencing of this T cell receptor beta chain was carried out in a study of molecular identifiers for immune sequencing clone quantification (dated by TCRdb to the late 2010s). About the study as a whole: For a replicate experiment, RNA from approximately 20,000 or 100,000 naive CD8 T cells was divided into five aliquots, and four of the five aliquots were sequenced. CD8 T cells were used in a methods study to benchmark molecular-identifier clustering-based TCR repertoire sequencing (MIDCIRS) and TCR RNA copy counting.

The germline V gene (reference sequence) gives CDR1 as DFQATT and CDR2 as SNEGSKA. V lost 3 bases and J lost 4 bases, and the count of bases not matched to a germline gene is 8. The CDR3 runs 15 amino acids, cysteine and phenylalanine included. The kept DNA is CDR3 alone, 45 bases in frame from the first base. This clonotype has only a few counts. Its antigen is not yet known. No base-level quality is on record; no much larger clone is a single base apart. Findings and caveats that apply to the study as a whole: Spiked-in Jurkat TCR RNA (10 copies' worth), which is not part of the donor repertoire, was contained in the naive libraries. A single cell's worth of spiked-in Jurkat TCR RNA was reported detectable even among under 1.1 million naive CD8 T cells. When barcode sub-clustering was not used, chimeric consensus sequences inflated TCR diversity, with chimeras reaching as high as 47%. Modeling indicated 2.5 to 3.5 TCR RNA copies recovered per cell, compared with 7.5 to 10 by digital PCR, which implies a capture efficiency of approximately 30%. Highly expanded clone sizes could be underestimated because identical TCR molecules may share a barcode. Clones above 20 RNA copies held over 99% of molecules in CMV-specific effector cells but under 1% in naive cells.

Libraries of naive CD8 T cells were generated from about 19,000 to 1,100,000 sorted cells, with 10%, 30% or 50% of the purified RNA used. Naive CD8 T cells were FACS-sorted as CD8+CD4-CCR7+CD45RA+ on a BD FACSAria II into RLT Plus buffer. Detection sensitivity was tested by spiking Jurkat RNA equal to some 10 TCR copies' worth into samples containing about 18,000-1,000,000 naive CD8 T cells. Enrichment of CD8 T cells was performed with RosetteSep CD8+ T Cell Enrichment Cocktail and Ficoll-Paque, after which ACK red cell lysis was carried out. Receptor amplification or capture employed PCR. TCRdb lists the instrument as NextSeq 500. Bulk TCR libraries were prepared as previously described, using TCR primers listed in Table S5. Purification of total RNA was performed with the Qiagen AllPrep DNA/RNA kit. Before analysis, reads from multiple sequencing runs of the same library were pooled. On the study's bioinformatics: Only reads with exact TCR constant sequence were kept, trimmed to 150 nt, and grouped by their 12-nt molecular barcodes. Within each barcode group, reads were sub-clustered at a 15% Levenshtein threshold, and quality-weighted consensus sequences were built per RNA molecule. Non-functional sequences were removed, as were lower-count sequences one edit away from another. Barcode sub-clusters with fewer than 20% of the maximum read count were removed, based on fitting two negative binomial distributions. The public reads were run again by TCRdb, first through fastp at Q25 and then through MiXCR, and only productive beta chains were kept. Each entry merges the rows of one CDR3 protein and shows their most common DNA and genes. The authors' filters were not applied to this entry. The sample records around 100,000 distinct CDR3 sequences, less than 35% of which are singletons. The ten largest clones add up to 9.5% to 10% of the sample.

This TCR was recovered from a human donor in good health. Some libraries in this study had Jurkat cell RNA spiked in. Recombination joined TRBV20-1 with TRBJ2-7, and TRBD2 aligns with 11 junction nucleotides. Sequenced: naive CD8+ T cells from blood, with Jurkat cell RNA spiked in. The cell subset or site label of this sample denotes: FACS-sorted CD8+CD4-CCR7+CD45RA+ naive T cells. The DNA is TGCAGTGCTAGGAGTCTACTAGCGGGAGTTTACGAGCAGTACTTC. Its amino acids are CSARSLLAGVYEQYF.